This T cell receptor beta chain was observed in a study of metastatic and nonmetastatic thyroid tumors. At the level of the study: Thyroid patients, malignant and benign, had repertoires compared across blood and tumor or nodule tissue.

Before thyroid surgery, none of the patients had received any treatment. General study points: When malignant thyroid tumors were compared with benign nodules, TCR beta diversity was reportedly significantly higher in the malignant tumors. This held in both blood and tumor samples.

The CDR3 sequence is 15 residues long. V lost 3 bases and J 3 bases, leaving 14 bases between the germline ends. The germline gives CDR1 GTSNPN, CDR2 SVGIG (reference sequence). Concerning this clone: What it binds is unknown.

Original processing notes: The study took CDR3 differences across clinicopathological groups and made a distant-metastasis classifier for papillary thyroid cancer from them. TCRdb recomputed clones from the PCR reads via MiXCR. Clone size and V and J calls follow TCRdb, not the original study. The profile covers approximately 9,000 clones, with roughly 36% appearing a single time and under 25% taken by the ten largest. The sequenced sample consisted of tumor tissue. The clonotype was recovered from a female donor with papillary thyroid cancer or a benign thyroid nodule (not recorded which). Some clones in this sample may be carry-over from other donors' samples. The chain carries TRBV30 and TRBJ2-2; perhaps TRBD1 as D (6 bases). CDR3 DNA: TGTGCCTGGAGACAGGGCCTCAGGGACACCGGGGAGCTGTTTTTT. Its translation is CAWRQGLRDTGELFF.